This T cell receptor (beta chain) came from a study of shared clonotypes between healthy human individuals. About the research overall: Donors had three CD4 naive, three CD4 memory, two CD8 naive and one CD8 memory plate apiece.

Each sample came from a Caucasian adult donor living in Nashville, Tennessee. In germline, CDR1 is SEHNR, CDR2 FQNEAQ (reference sequence). Trimming removed 6 bases at V and 1 base at J, with 15 bases between. The CDR3 contains 15 residues. TCRdb's table, derived via immunoSEQ multiplex PCR, lists solely in-frame clones and lacks some. The sample includes around 1.6 million clones, 95% to 99% of them seen just once. Material: naive CD4+ T cells sorted from blood. Subset denoted: CD45RA+ positively selected. The chain links TRBV7-9 to TRBJ2-5; D gene uncertain. This receptor was identified in a man aged 25-40 years in good health. CDR3 sequence (DNA): TGTGCCAGCAGACCCCGAGTCCTCTCCCAAGAGACCCAGTACTTC. Translating gives CASRPRVLSQETQYF.